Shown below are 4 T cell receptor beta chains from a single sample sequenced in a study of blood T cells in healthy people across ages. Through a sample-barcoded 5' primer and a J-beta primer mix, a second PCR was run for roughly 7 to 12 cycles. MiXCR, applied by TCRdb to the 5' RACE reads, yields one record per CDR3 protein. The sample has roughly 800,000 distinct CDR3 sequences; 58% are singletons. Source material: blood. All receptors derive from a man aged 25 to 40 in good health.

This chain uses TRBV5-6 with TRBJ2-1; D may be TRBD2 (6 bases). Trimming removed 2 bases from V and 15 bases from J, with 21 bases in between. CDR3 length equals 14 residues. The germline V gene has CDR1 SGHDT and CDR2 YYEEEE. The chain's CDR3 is CASSFSYSGGRGFF. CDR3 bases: TGTGCCAGCAGCTTCTCTTATTCCGGGGGTCGGGGGTTCTTC.

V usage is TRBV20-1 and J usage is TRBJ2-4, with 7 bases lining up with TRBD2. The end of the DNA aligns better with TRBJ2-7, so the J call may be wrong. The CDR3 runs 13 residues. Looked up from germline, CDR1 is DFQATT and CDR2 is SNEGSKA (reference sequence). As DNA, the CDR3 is TGCAGTGCTAGAAAAGGGGAGGGCTACGAGCAGTACTTC. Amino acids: CSARKGEGYEQYF.

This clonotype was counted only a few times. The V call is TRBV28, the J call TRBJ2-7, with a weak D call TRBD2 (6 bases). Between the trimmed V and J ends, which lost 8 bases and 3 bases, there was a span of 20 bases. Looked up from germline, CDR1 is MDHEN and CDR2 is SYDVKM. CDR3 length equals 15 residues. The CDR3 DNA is TGTGCCAGCCTTTCTGGAGGTGCGGGATTCTACGAGCAGTACTTC. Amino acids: CASLSGGAGFYEQYF.

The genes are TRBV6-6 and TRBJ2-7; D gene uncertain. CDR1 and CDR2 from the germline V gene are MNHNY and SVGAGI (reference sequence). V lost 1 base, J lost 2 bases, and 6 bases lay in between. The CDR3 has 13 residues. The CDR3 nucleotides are TGTGCCAGCAGTTACTTGGGCCCCTACGAGCAGTACTTC. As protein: CASSYLGPYEQYF.